This TCR beta chain was sequenced for a study of blood T cell repertoires in COVID-19. This table comes from immunoSEQ multiplex PCR, and its TCRdb copy is limited to in-frame clones, with some not included. The data contain some 240,000 clones, around nine tenths of them singletons. The CDR3 length is 15 residues. CDR1 and CDR2 (germline): SGDLS, YYNGEE. V shed 3 bases and J 4 bases; nucleotides not matched to a gene: 9. Sequencing was performed on PBMCs or T cells enriched from blood (not recorded which). The TCR was taken from a woman in her thirties or forties who had been exposed to COVID-19. The rearrangement joins TRBV9 to TRBJ1-1, with TRBD1 matching over 7 bases. CDR3 nucleotide sequence: TGTGCCAGCAGCGAAACGACAGGGTCTGGCACTGAAGCTTTCTTT. It is translated as CASSETTGSGTEAFF.